Described below is a single TCR beta chain sequence and its context. The antigen it binds to is not known. Base qualities are not recorded, but no much larger clone differs from it by a single base. This specimen belongs to a study of T cells in tumors after PD-1 blockade (dated by TCRdb to the late 2010s). About the investigation overall: Patients were excluded if they had prior checkpoint blockade, use of systemic immunosuppressants, or recent radiotherapy or other anti-cancer therapy within 4 weeks. RECIST version 1.1 was used to evaluate clinical response. To compare blood and tumor clonotypes, bulk TCR sequencing was performed on nine to ten peripheral blood samples from a handful of patients. On average, peripheral blood samples yielded 35,000 to 45,000 unique clonotypes and 90,000 to 140,000 TCR templates (range roughly 22,000-280,000). Some patients also continued taking vismodegib 150 mg daily during anti-PD-1 treatment. Patients were treated with either pembrolizumab 200 mg every 3 weeks or cemiplimab 350 mg every 2 weeks. Paired single-cell RNA and TCR sequencing was performed on site-matched tumors from BCC or SCC patients before and after anti-PD-1 therapy. What the research found in general, with its limitations: Around 39% of TCR clonotypes from the tumor were detected in blood, and certain novel exhausted tumor clones were present in blood collected before treatment, which suggests recruitment from the periphery. The source of novel T cell clones was not identified, and lymphoid organs or rare unexpanded clones within the tumor or the tumor periphery could be included among the possible sources.

The label giving this sample's time point can be read as: after anti-PD-1 therapy. Genomic DNA extracted from tumor biopsies or peripheral blood was used for bulk TCRbeta sequencing, with input ranging from 616 ng to 6,004 ng. Histologically proven advanced or metastatic basal or squamous cell carcinoma was present in all patients, all of whom were poor candidates for surgical resection. The basal cell carcinoma cohort was made up of roughly eleven patients, and bulk tumor TCR sequencing was performed for 8 or 9 of these patients. The immunoSEQ platform was used for deep TCRbeta sequencing. For the original study's pipeline: For further analysis, only productive rearrangements were exported out of the immunoSEQ Analyzer. T cell phenotypes were assigned to bulk TCRbeta clonotypes by matching the clonotypes to single-cell RNA+TCR-seq clones that had the same TCRbeta sequence. Tumor enrichment of a clone was calculated by dividing the clone's tumor frequency by the clone's PBMC frequency, both taken from bulk TCR sequencing. TCRs were grouped by GLIPH into specificity groups, defined as clusters of distinct TCRs likely recognizing common antigens via shared CDR3 motifs. This is the immuneACCESS table as TCRdb keeps it, with only in-frame sequences that have V and J called. A part of the clones is gone; compared with another copy, unresolved V genes explain less than half, and the rest is unexplained. V and J calls and clone size are given by that table; D and trimming were obtained from the DNA. The sample has tens of thousands of clones on record, 74% of them singletons. The ten most abundant clones make up around 4.7% of the sample.

This receptor was obtained from a human donor with basal cell carcinoma. The sample consisted of PBMCs, taken after anti-PD-1 treatment.

CDR3 sequence: CASSRAGMGTEAFF. In nucleotides, the sequence is TGCGCCAGCAGCAGAGCAGGGATGGGCACTGAAGCTTTCTTT. The rearranged chain carries TRBV5-1 and TRBJ1-1, and possibly TRBD1, on 5 matching bases. Counted from cysteine to phenylalanine, this CDR3 has 14 amino acids. Only CDR3 DNA remains: 42 bases, in frame from the first base. V drops 4 bases and J drops 4 bases, leaving 14 bases in between. The germline V gene supplies CDR1 SGHRS and CDR2 YFSETQ.